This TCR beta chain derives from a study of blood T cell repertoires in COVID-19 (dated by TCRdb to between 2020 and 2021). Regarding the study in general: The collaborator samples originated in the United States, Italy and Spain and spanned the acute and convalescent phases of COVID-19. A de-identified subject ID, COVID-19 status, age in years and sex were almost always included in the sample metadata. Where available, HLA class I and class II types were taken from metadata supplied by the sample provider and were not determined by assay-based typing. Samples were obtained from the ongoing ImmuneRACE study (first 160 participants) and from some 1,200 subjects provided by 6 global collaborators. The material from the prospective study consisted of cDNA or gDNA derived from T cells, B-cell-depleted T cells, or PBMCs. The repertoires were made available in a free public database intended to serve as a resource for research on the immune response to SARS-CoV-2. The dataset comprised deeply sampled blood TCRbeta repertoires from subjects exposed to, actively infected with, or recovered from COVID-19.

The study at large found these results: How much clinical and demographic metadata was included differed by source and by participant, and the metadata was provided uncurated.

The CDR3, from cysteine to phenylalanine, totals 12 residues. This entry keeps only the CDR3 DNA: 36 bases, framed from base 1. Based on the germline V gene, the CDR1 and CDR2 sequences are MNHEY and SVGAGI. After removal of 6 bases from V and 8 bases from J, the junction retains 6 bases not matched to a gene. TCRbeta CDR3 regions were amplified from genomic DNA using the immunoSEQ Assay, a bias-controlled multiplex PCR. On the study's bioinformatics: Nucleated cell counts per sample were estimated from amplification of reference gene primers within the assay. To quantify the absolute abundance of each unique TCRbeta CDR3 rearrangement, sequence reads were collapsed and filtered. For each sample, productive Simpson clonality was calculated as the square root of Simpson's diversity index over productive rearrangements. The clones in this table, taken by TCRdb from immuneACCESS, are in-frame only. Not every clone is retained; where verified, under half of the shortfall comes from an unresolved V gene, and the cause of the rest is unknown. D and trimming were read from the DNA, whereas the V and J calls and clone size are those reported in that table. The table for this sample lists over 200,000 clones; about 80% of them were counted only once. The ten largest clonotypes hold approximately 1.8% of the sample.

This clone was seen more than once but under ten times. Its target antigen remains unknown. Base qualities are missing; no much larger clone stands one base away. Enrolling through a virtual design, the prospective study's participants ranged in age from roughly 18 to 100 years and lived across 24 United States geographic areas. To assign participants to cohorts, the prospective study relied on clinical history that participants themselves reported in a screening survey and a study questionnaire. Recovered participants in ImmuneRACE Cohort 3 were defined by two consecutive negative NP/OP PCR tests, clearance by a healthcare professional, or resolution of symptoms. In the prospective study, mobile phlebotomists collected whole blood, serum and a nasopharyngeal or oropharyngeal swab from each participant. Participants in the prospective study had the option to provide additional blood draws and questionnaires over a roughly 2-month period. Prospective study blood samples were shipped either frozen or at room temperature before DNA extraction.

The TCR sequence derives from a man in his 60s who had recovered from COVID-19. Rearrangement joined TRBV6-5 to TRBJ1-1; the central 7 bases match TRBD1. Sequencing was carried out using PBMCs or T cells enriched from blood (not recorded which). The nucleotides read TGTGCCAGCAGGAGGGACAGTCTGGAAGCTTTCTTT. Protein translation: CASRRDSLEAFF.